The entry that follows covers one T cell receptor beta chain sequence. Seattle enrolled patients during active infection and tracked them longitudinally. The sample belongs to a study of blood T cell repertoires in COVID-19. Study at large: PBMCs, B-cell-depleted T cells, or T cells were the source of the cDNA or gDNA that made up the material.

The CDR3 contains 12 residues. The ends lost 8 bases at V and 8 bases at J; junction bases unmatched: 3. Assay: immunoSEQ multiplex PCR; the TCRdb copy retains only in-frame clones and omits some. The data contain about 52,000 clones, around 85% of them singletons. The chain has TRBV12-3 or TRBV12-4 and TRBJ1-4; 9 bases agree with TRBD1. The origin of this receptor is a woman older than 75 with COVID-19, enrolled during active disease. The sample consisted of peripheral blood. This chain's CDR3 is CASGTGSEKLFF. DNA for the CDR3: TGTGCCAGCGGGACAGGGTCGGAAAAACTGTTTTTT.